The 11 T cell receptor beta chains below come from one sample, sequenced in a study of T cell changes during pregnancy in multiple sclerosis. The repertoire was sequenced with immunoSEQ multiplex PCR; TCRdb's copy has only in-frame clones and lacks some. The sample includes over 85,000 clones, 90% of them seen just once. Sample: peripheral blood, taken in the second trimester of pregnancy. The receptors were sampled from a female donor in good health, enrolled as a control in a pregnancy study.

The genes are TRBV7-9 and TRBJ1-1; 7 nucleotides match TRBD1. Per the germline V gene, CDR1 is SEHNR and CDR2 is FQNEAQ (reference sequence). The trim removed 5 bases at V and 2 bases at J, leaving 11 bases unmatched. This CDR3 spans 16 amino acids. CDR3 DNA: TGTGCCAGCAGCCGGTGGACAACAGGGGTTAACACTGAAGCTTTCTTT. Translated, it gives CASSRWTTGVNTEAFF.

J is TRBJ1-3 and V is TRBV5-4; perhaps TRBD1 as D (5 bases). V lost 4 bases and J lost 4, with 12 bases in between. Looked up from germline, CDR1 is SGHNT and CDR2 is YYREEE (reference sequence). The CDR3 has 14 residues. The CDR3 reads CASSEPGPGNTIYF. The CDR3, as DNA: TGTGCCAGCAGCGAACCAGGGCCGGGAAACACCATATATTTT.

This chain connects TRBV5-6 to TRBJ1-2; no clear D gene. The V gene lost 4 bases and the J gene lost 7 bases, with 14 bases spanning the gap. CDR1 SGHDT and CDR2 YYEEEE come from the germline V gene. This CDR3 is built from 13 residues. The CDR3 here is CASSPGRHPGYTF. The CDR3 DNA is TGTGCCAGCAGCCCAGGTCGGCATCCTGGCTACACCTTC.

V gene TRBV7-2 combines with J gene TRBJ2-7; D is perhaps TRBD1 (6 bases). There are 14 residues in the CDR3. V shed 6 bases and J shed 7 bases, with 19 bases lying between them. Germline V lookup: CDR1 SGHTA, CDR2 FQGNSA. The CDR3 DNA follows: TGTGCCAGCAGATCTAAATTACAGGGCCGGGAGCAGTACTTC. Translated, it gives CASRSKLQGREQYF.

The chain uses TRBV7-9 and TRBJ2-7; 7 nucleotides align to TRBD1. The trim removed 5 bases at V and 1 base at J, leaving 11 bases unmatched. CDR1 is SEHNR, CDR2 FQNEAQ, per germline (reference sequence). The CDR3 is 16 residues long. The CDR3 protein is CASSATGTVTSYEQYF. CDR3 nucleotides: TGTGCCAGCAGCGCTACTGGGACAGTGACGTCCTACGAGCAGTACTTC.

The chain combines TRBV27 with TRBJ1-2, with TRBD1 matching 10 bases. This CDR3 comprises 14 residues. Germline V gene data show CDR1 as MNHEY and CDR2 as SMNVEV (reference sequence). V dropped 6 bases and J dropped 8; count of bases not matched to a gene: 9. The CDR3 is CASRKTGGLKGYTF. The CDR3 DNA reads TGTGCCAGCAGGAAGACAGGGGGCTTGAAGGGCTACACCTTC.

This rearrangement joins TRBV2 to TRBJ2-5, with D possibly being TRBD1 (6 bases). V lost 8 bases and J 6 bases, leaving 19 bases between the germline ends. CDR3 size: 14 residues. Germline V CDR1 and CDR2: SNHLY, FYNNEI. The CDR3 sequence is CASSRTEAQKTQYF. The CDR3 DNA reads TGTGCCAGCTCAAGGACAGAAGCCCAGAAGACCCAGTACTTC. The full variable domain, with the rest looked up from reference TRBV2 and TRBJ2-5, is EPEVTQTPSHQVTQMGQEVILRCVPISNHLYFYWYRQILGQKVEFLVSFYNNEISEKSEIFDDQFSVERPDGSNFTLKIRSTKLEDSAMYFCASSRTEAQKTQYFGPGTRLLVL.

The chain has TRBV5-8 and TRBJ1-6; TRBD1 matches 10 bases. The V segment lost 0 bases and the J segment 8 bases; nucleotides outside the gene matches: 2. This CDR3 is built from 15 residues. Germline CDR1 SGHTS, CDR2 YDEGEE. CDR3 protein: CASSLAGTGDSPLHF. CDR3 DNA sequence: TGTGCCAGCAGCTTGGCAGGGACAGGGGATTCACCCCTCCACTTT. Looking up the rest from reference TRBV5-8 and TRBJ1-6 gives the full variable domain: EAGVTQSPTHLIKTRGQQATLRCSPISGHTSVYWYQQALGLGLQFLLWYDEGEERNRGNFPPRFSGRQFPNYSSELNVNALELEDSALYLCASSLAGTGDSPLHFGNGTRLTVT.

This clone was observed once. V gene TRBV2 combines with J gene TRBJ1-2, with D maybe TRBD1 (5 bases). The CDR3 sequence is 14 residues long. Germline lookup yields CDR1 SNHLY and CDR2 FYNNEI. V lost 0 bases and J lost 4, with 9 bases in between. In DNA, the CDR3 is TGTGCCAGCAGTGAAGCGGGGCAGATCTATGGCTACACCTTC. It codes for CASSEAGQIYGYTF.

J is TRBJ2-7 and V is TRBV7-8; 7 nucleotides agree with TRBD1. The CDR3 is 15 residues long. CDR1 and CDR2 (germline): SGHVS, FQNEAQ. V dropped 1 base and J dropped 5; count of bases not matched to a gene: 8. The CDR3 nucleotides are TGTGCCAGCAGCTTAGGGACAGGAGGTAGCGACGAGCAGTACTTC. Translation gives CASSLGTGGSDEQYF.

The chain uses TRBV7-2 and TRBJ1-1; TRBD1 agrees at 11 bases. The CDR3 has 15 residues. The trim removed 6 bases at V and 1 base at J, leaving 4 bases unmatched. CDR1 and CDR2 from the germline V gene are SGHTA and FQGNSA. CDR3 loop: CASRGDRGSNTEAFF. The CDR3 region has the DNA TGTGCCAGCAGAGGGGACAGGGGGTCGAACACTGAAGCTTTCTTT.